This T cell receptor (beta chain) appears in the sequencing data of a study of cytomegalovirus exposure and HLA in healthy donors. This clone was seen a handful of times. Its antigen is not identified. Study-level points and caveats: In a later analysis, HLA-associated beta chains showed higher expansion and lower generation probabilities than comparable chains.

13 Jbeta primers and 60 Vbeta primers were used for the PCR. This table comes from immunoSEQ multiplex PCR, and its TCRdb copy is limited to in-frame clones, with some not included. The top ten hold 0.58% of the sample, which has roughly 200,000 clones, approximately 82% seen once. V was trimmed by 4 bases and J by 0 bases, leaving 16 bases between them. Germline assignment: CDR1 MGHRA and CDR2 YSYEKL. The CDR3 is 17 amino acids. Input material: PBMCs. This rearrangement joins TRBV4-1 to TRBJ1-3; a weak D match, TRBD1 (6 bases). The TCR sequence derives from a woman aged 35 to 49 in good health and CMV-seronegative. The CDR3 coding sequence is TGCGCCAGCAGCCGGGAGTCACAGGGTTTCTCTGGAAACACCATATATTTT. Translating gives CASSRESQGFSGNTIYF.